A single T cell receptor beta chain is shown here with its context. Its antigen remains unidentified. The investigators amplified TCR beta CDR3 regions from RNA transcripts. The HTBI primer set was used in a first-round RT-PCR of the TCR CDR3. TCRdb passed the multiplex PCR reads through MiXCR, listing each CDR3 protein once. Among 300,000 to 400,000 distinct CDR3 sequences listed, 18% were seen once. The germline V gene has CDR1 DFQATT and CDR2 SNEGSKA (reference sequence). The germline V and J ends were trimmed by 5 bases and 0 bases, with 12 bases remaining between them. The CDR3 length is 14 residues. This specimen belongs to a study of T cells in Graves' hyperthyroidism and ophthalmopathy. Findings and caveats of the study: Among thyroid clonotypes expanded above 0.001, most also appeared in blood.

Sequencing was performed on blood. This sequence was found in a woman between 45 and 65 years old with Graves' hyperthyroidism. The chain joins TRBV20-1 to TRBJ2-3; maybe TRBD2 (6 bases). This CDR3 reads CSAPGTPSTDTQYF. The CDR3 DNA reads TGCAGTGCTCCCGGGACTCCAAGCACAGATACGCAGTATTTT.